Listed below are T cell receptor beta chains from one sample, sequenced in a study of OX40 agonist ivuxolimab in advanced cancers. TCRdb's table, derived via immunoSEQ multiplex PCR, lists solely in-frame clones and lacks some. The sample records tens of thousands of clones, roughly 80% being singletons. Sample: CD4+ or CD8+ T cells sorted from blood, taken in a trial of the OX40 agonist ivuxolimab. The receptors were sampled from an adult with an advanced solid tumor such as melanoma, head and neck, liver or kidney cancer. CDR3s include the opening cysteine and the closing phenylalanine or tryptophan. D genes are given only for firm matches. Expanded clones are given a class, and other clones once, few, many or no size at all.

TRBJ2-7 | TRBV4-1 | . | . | CASSQGGRDYEQYF | TGCGCCAGCAGCCAAGGAGGCAGGGACTACGAGCAGTACTTC
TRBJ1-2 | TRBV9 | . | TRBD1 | CASSVAGQAAESYTF | TGTGCCAGCAGCGTAGCCGGACAGGCGGCAGAGAGCTACACCTTC
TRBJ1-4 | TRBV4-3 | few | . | CASSQDLRTTEKLFF | TGCGCCAGCAGCCAAGATCTCAGAACCACGGAAAAACTGTTTTTT
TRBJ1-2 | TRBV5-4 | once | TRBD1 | CASSYGDRGYGYTF | TGTGCCAGCAGCTACGGGGACAGAGGATATGGCTACACCTTC
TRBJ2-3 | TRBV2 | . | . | CASLGAASTDTQYF | TGTGCCAGCCTGGGCGCTGCGAGCACAGATACGCAGTATTTT
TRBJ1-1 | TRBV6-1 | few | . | CASSEAYRMNTEAFF | TGTGCCAGCAGTGAAGCTTACCGGATGAACACTGAAGCTTTCTTT
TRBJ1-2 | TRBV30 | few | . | CAWRNGRGYGYTF | TGTGCCTGGAGAAACGGCAGGGGCTATGGCTACACCTTC
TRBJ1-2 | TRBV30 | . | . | CAWSPTDSWSGYTF | TGTGCCTGGAGTCCCACGGACAGCTGGAGTGGCTACACCTTC
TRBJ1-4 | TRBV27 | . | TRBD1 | CASSPETGANEKLFF | TGTGCCAGCAGTCCAGAGACAGGGGCTAATGAAAAACTGTTTTTT
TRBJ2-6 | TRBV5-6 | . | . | CASSLQGAGANVLTF | TGTGCCAGCAGCTTGCAAGGGGCCGGGGCCAACGTCCTGACTTTC
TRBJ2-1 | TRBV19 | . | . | CASSIPLPSSYNEQFF | TGTGCCAGTAGTATTCCCCTCCCGAGCTCCTACAATGAGCAGTTCTTC
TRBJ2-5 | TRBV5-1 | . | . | CASSFYDPQETQYF | TGCGCCAGCAGCTTTTACGACCCTCAAGAGACCCAGTACTTC
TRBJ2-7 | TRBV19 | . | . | CASSMASEGRPNSYEQYF | TGTGCCAGTAGTATGGCGAGCGAGGGACGCCCCAACTCCTACGAGCAGTACTTC
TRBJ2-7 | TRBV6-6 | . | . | CASSYGGGFEQYF | TGTGCCAGCAGTTACGGGGGCGGCTTCGAGCAGTACTTC
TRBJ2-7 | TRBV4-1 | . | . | CASSQGSSYEQYF | TGCGCCAGCAGCCAGGGCTCATCCTACGAGCAGTACTTC
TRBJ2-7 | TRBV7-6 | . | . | CASSLGGPDGYEQYF | TGTGCCAGCAGCTTAGGGGGGCCGGACGGGTACGAGCAGTACTTC
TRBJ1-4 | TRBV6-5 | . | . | CASGTPATNEKLFF | TGTGCCAGCGGGACACCTGCAACTAATGAAAAACTGTTTTTT
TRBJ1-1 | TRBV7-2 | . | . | CASSLGAWAFF | TGTGCCAGCAGCTTAGGGGCGTGGGCTTTCTTT
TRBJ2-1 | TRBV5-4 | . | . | CASSLPFSSYNEQFF | TGTGCCAGCAGCCTCCCGTTTTCATCTTACAATGAGCAGTTCTTC
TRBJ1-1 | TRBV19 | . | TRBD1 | CASSARQGAPTEAFF | TGTGCCAGTAGTGCCCGACAGGGGGCACCCACTGAAGCTTTCTTT
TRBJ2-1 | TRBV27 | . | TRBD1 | CASSLVGTVYNEQFF | TGTGCCAGCAGTTTAGTAGGGACAGTCTACAATGAGCAGTTCTTC
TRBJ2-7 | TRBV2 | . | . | CASDGGSSYEQYF | TGTGCCAGCGATGGGGGCAGCTCCTACGAGCAGTACTTC
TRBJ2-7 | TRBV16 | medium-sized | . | CASSHAGGNEQYF | TGTGCCAGCAGCCATGCAGGGGGGAACGAGCAGTACTTC
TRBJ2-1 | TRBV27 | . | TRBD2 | CASSALPGLVLEQFF | TGTGCCAGCAGCGCCCTTCCGGGACTAGTGCTTGAGCAGTTCTTC
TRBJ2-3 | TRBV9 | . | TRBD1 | CASSRTGGTDTQYF | TGTGCCAGCAGCCGAACAGGGGGCACAGATACGCAGTATTTT
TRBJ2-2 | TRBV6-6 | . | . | CASMDEFGPGELFF | TGTGCCAGCATGGACGAATTTGGGCCCGGGGAGCTGTTTTTT
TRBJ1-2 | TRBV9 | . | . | CASRSLGYTF | TGTGCCAGCAGGTCATTGGGCTACACCTTC
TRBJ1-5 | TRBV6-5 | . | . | CASSGVGGNQPQHF | TGTGCCAGCAGTGGGGTAGGGGGAAATCAGCCCCAGCATTTT
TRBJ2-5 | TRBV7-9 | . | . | CASSLDVFGRETQYF | TGTGCCAGCAGCTTAGACGTATTCGGGCGGGAGACCCAGTACTTC
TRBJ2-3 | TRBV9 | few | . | CASSANRFTDTQYF | TGTGCCAGCAGCGCTAACAGGTTCACAGATACGCAGTATTTT
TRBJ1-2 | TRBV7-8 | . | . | CASSPLPGNYGYTF | TGTGCCAGCAGCCCCCTTCCGGGTAACTATGGCTACACCTTC
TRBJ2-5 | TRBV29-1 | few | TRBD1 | CSVESVLGDSQETQYF | TGCAGCGTCGAGTCAGTATTGGGGGACAGCCAAGAGACCCAGTACTTC
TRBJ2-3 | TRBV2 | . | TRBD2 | CASIQLAGDVDTQYF | TGTGCCAGCATCCAACTAGCGGGGGATGTAGATACGCAGTATTTT
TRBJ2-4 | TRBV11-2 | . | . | CASSPRLDLKNIQYF | TGTGCCAGCAGCCCAAGACTGGATTTGAAAAACATTCAGTACTTC
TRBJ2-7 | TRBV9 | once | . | CASSPESLGDYEQYF | TGTGCCAGCAGTCCAGAGTCCCTTGGCGACTACGAGCAGTACTTC
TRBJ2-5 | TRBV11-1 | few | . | CASSLLGQTQYF | TGTGCCAGCAGCTTACTAGGGCAGACCCAGTACTTC
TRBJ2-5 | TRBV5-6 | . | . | CASSLYRSETQYF | TGTGCCAGCAGCTTATACAGAAGCGAGACCCAGTACTTC
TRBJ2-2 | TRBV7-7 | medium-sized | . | CASSLGEAGELFF | TGTGCTAGCAGCTTAGGAGAGGCCGGGGAGCTGTTTTTT
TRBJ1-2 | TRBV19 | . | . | CASSTPTGMDYGCTF | TGTGCCAGTAGTACCCCGACAGGTATGGACTATGGCTGCACCTTC
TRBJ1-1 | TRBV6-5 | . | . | CASSYSSTMNTEAFF | TGTGCCAGCAGTTACTCGAGTACTATGAACACTGAAGCTTTCTTT